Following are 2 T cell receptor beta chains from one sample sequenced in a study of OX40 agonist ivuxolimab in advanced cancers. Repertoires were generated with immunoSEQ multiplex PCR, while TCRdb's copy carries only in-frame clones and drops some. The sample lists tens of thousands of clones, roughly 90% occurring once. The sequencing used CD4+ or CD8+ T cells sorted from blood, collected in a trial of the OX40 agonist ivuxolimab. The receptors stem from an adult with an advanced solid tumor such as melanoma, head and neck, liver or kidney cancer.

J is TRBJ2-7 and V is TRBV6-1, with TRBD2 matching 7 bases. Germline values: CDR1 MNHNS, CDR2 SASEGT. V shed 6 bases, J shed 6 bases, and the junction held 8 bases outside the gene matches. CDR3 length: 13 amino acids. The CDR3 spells CASRYGASGEQYF. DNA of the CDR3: TGTGCCAGCAGGTACGGTGCTAGCGGCGAGCAGTACTTC.

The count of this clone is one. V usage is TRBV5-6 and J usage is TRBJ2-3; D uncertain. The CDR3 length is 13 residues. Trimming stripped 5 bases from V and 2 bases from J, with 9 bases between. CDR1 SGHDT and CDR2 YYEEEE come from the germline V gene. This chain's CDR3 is CASRGGLTDTQYF. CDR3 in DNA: TGTGCCAGCAGGGGTGGTCTCACAGATACGCAGTATTTT.